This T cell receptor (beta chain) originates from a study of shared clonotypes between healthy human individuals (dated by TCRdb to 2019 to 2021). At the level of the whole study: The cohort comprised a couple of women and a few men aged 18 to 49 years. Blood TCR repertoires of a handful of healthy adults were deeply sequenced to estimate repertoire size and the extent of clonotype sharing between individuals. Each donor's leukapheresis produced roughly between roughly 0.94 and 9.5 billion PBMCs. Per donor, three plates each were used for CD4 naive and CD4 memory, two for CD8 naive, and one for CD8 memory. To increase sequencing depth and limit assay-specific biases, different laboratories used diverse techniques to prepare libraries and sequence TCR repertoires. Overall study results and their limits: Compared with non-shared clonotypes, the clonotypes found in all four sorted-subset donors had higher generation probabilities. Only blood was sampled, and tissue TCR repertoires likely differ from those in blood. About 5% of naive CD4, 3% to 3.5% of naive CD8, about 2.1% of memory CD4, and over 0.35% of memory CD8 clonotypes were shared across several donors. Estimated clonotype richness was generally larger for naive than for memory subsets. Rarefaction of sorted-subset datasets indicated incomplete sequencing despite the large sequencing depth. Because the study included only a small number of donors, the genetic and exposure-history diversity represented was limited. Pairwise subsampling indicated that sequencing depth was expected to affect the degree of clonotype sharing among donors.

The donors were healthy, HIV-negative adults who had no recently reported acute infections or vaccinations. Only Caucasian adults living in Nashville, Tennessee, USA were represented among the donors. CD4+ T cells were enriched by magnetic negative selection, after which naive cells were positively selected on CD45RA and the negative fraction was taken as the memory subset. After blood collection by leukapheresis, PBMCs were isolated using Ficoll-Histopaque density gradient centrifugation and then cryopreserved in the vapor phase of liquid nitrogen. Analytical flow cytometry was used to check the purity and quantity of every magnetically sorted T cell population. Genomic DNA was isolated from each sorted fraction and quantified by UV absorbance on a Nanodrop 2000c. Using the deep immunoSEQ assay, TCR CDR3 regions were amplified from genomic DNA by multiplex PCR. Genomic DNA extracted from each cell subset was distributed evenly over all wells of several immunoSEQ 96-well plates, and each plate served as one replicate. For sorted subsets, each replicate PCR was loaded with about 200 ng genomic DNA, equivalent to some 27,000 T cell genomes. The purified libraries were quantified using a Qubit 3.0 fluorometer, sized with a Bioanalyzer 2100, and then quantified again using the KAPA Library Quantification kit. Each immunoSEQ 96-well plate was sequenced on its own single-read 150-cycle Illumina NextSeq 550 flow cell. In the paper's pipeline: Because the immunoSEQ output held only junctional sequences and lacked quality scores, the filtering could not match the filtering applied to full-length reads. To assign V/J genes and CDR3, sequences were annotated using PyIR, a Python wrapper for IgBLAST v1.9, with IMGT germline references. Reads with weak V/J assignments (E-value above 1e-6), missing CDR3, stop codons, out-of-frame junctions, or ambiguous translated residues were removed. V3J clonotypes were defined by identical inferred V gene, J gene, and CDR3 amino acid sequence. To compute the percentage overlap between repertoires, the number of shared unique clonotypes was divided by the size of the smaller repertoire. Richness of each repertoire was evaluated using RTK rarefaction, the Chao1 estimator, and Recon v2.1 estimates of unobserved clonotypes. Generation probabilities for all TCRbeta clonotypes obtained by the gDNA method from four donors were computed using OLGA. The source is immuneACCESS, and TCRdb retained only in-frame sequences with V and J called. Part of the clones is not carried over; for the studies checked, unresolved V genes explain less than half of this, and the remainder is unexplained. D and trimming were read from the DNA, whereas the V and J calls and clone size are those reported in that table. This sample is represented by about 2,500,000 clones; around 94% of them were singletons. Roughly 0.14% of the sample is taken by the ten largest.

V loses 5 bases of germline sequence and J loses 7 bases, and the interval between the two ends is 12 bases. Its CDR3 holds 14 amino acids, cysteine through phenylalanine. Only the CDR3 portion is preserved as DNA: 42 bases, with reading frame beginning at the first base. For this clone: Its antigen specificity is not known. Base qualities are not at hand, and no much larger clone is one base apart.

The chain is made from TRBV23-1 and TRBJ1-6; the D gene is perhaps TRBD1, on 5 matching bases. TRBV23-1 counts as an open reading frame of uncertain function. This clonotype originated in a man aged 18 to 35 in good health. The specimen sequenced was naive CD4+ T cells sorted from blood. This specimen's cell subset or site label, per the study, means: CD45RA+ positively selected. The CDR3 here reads CASSRGVVNSPLHF. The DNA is TGCGCCAGCAGTAGGGGTGTTGTCAATTCACCCCTCCACTTT.